The T cell receptor (beta chain) described here comes from a study of blood T cell repertoires in COVID-19. On the study more broadly: The United States, Italy and Spain provided the acute and convalescent COVID-19 samples. From T cells, B-cell-depleted T cells, or PBMCs came the material, which was cDNA or gDNA.

The CDR3 contains 15 residues. V dropped 5 bases and J dropped 0; count of bases not matched to a gene: 4. Germline assignment: CDR1 MGHRA and CDR2 YSYEKL. In the original processing: The authors estimated nucleated cell counts from reference gene primer amplification. Assay: immunoSEQ multiplex PCR; the TCRdb copy retains only in-frame clones and omits some. V and J calls and clone size follow that table, whereas D and trimming were derived from the DNA. The table lists approximately 300,000 clones, more than 75% of them singletons, with around 4% in the top ten. The specimen sequenced was peripheral blood. The rearrangement joins TRBV4-1 to TRBJ1-5, with 7 bases lining up with TRBD1. The TCR was taken from a woman in her 50s with active or convalescent COVID-19. CDR3: CASSSDRHSNQPQHF. The DNA for the CDR3 is TGCGCCAGCAGCTCGGACAGGCATAGCAATCAGCCCCAGCATTTT.